The 4 T cell receptor beta chains reported below all come from one sample, sequenced in a study of OX40 agonist ivuxolimab in advanced cancers. Using immunoSEQ multiplex PCR, the repertoire was profiled, and TCRdb retains in-frame clones only, with some absent. This table holds 55,000 to 60,000 clones, nearly 95% found once. The sequenced sample was CD4+ or CD8+ T cells sorted from blood, obtained in a trial of the OX40 agonist ivuxolimab. These receptors were taken from an adult with an advanced solid tumor such as melanoma, head and neck, liver or kidney cancer.

The V call is TRBV5-1, the J call TRBJ2-1; D perhaps matches TRBD1 (6 bases). Germline CDR1 and CDR2: SGHRS and YFSETQ. The CDR3 contains 13 residues. Trimming shortened V by 4 bases and J by 9 bases, and 14 bases separated the two germline ends. The CDR3 nucleotides are TGCGCCAGCAGCGTCTGGCAGGGGTTTGAGCAGTTCTTC. Translated: CASSVWQGFEQFF.

The chain has TRBV10-3 and TRBJ2-7; D is possibly TRBD1 (6 bases). V dropped 5 bases and J dropped 6 bases, with 11 bases sitting between them. Germline values: CDR1 ENHRY, CDR2 SYGVKD. CDR3 length equals 12 residues. DNA for the CDR3: TGTGCCATCAGTCGTCCAGGGGCCGAGCAGTACTTC. The encoded protein is CAISRPGAEQYF.

This chain joins TRBV19 and TRBJ1-6, with D possibly TRBD1 on 6 matching bases. Per germline, CDR1 LNHDA and CDR2 SQIVND (reference sequence). This CDR3 comprises 15 residues. Trimming stripped 3 bases from V and 13 bases from J, with 19 bases between. This CDR3 is CASSMKGLTGLPLHF. DNA for the CDR3: TGTGCCAGTAGTATGAAGGGGTTGACAGGATTGCCCCTCCACTTT.

The chain joins TRBV19 to TRBJ2-7, with 7 positions matching TRBD2. There are 15 residues in the CDR3. CDR1 is LNHDA, CDR2 SQIVND, per germline (reference sequence). Trimming at V came to 1 base and at J to 7 bases, leaving 10 bases not matched to a gene. DNA for the CDR3: TGTGCCAGTAGTATAGCAGAGGCGGGAGTGCAGGAGCAGTACTTC. Protein sequence: CASSIAEAGVQEQYF.